This TCR beta chain came from a study of shared clonotypes between healthy human individuals. As concerns this clone: The sample has other DNA sequences that encode this CDR3 too.

It was into CD45RA+ naive and CD45RA-negative memory subsets that the CD4+ cells were split. Genomic DNA belonging to each subset was distributed in equal measure over several immunoSEQ plates. Produced via immunoSEQ multiplex PCR; TCRdb's table is partial and in-frame only. The sample holds 730,000 or so clones; 60% to 80% are singletons and the top ten take approximately 1.8%. Trimming cost V 3 bases and J 5 bases; bases outside gene matches: 5. The CDR3 contains 15 residues. Germline CDR1 is KGHSH and CDR2 is LQKENI. This sequence joins TRBV18 and TRBJ2-7; 12 nucleotides line up with TRBD2. The source material was memory CD4+ T cells sorted from blood. The subset: CD45RA-negative fraction. This sequence was found in a woman aged 30 to 39 in good health. The CDR3 sequence is CASSPPTSGSHEQYF. The CDR3 DNA is TGTGCCAGCTCACCTCCGACTAGCGGGAGCCACGAGCAGTACTTC.